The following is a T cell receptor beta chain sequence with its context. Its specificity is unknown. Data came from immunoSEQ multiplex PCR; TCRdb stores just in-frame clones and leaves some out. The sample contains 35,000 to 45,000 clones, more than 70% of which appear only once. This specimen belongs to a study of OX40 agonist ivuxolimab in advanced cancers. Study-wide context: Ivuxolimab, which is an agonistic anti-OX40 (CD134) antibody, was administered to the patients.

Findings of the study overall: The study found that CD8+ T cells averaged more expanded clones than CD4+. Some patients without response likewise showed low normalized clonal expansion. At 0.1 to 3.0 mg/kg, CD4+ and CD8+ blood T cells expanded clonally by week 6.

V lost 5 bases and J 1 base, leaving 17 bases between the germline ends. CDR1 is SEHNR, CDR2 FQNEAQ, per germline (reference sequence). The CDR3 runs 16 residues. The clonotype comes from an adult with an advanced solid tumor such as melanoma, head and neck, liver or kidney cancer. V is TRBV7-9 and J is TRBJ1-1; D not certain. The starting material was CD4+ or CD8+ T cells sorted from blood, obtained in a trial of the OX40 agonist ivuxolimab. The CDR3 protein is CASSPMLLRENTEAFF. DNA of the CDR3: TGTGCCAGCAGCCCCATGCTCTTGCGGGAGAACACTGAAGCTTTCTTT.